The 16 T cell receptor beta chains below all came from one sample that was sequenced in a study of blood T cells in healthy people across ages. Then a second PCR, running about 7 to 11 cycles, was carried out with a sample-barcoded 5' primer and a J-beta primer mix. TCRdb ran MiXCR on the 5' RACE reads and lists one entry per CDR3 protein. The data show hundreds of thousands of distinct CDR3 sequences, around 25% seen once. These same data were also listed under a study on T cells of mothers and their children.

The material sequenced was blood. These receptors originate from a boy between 5 and 17 years old in good health.

The gene calls are TRBV5-1 and TRBJ2-7; D possibly uses TRBD1 or TRBD2 (5 bases each). Germline V lookup: CDR1 SGHRS, CDR2 YFSETQ. The germline V and J ends were trimmed by 0 bases and 2 bases, with 12 bases remaining between them. The length of the CDR3 is 15 residues. The CDR3 coding sequence is TGCGCCAGCAGCTTGGCCGGGACGGATACCTACGAGCAGTACTTC. It codes for CASSLAGTDTYEQYF.

This clonotype was seen more than once but under ten times. Written as DNA, the CDR3 is TGTGCCAGCAGCACCATTCTAGCGGGGGTTACCCCTCCGGAGACCCAGTACTTC. Residues: CASSTILAGVTPPETQYF. The chain employs TRBV7-9 and TRBJ2-5; 10 nucleotides line up with TRBD2. Trimming at V came to 5 bases and at J to 5 bases, leaving 17 bases not matched to a gene. The CDR3 totals 18 residues. Germline CDR1 is SEHNR and CDR2 is FQNEAQ (reference sequence).

This clonotype was observed a handful of times. This sequence joins TRBV15 and TRBJ2-1, with 11 bases aligning to TRBD2. The germline CDR1 and CDR2 sequences are LNHNV and YYDKDF (reference sequence). After removal of 11 bases from V and 9 bases from J, the junction contained 15 bases not matched to a gene. The length of the CDR3 is 15 residues. The CDR3 DNA reads TGTGCCTCCGGATTTGGGCTAGCGGGGGGTAGTGAGCAGTTCTTC. Its protein is CASGFGLAGGSEQFF.

The chain combines TRBV2 with TRBJ2-5; 8 bases align to TRBD1. Germline CDR1 and CDR2: SNHLY and FYNNEI. This CDR3 contains 14 residues. The V gene end was trimmed by 8 bases and the J gene end by 5 bases; junction bases not matched to a gene: 10. This CDR3 is CASGDRGEKETQYF. In DNA, the CDR3 is TGTGCCAGCGGAGACAGGGGCGAAAAGGAGACCCAGTACTTC.

J is TRBJ2-7 and V is TRBV7-3; no firm D call. Germline V gene lookup returns CDR1 SGHTA and CDR2 FQGTGA. V lost 5 bases, J lost 4 bases, and 15 bases lay in between. The CDR3 spans 14 residues. CDR3 nucleotides: TGTGCCAGCAGCCCCCAGTCGGGCAGATACGAGCAGTACTTC. This encodes CASSPQSGRYEQYF.

This clonotype came up a few times. The chain links TRBV7-9 to TRBJ1-1, with D unresolved. Germline-derived CDR1 and CDR2 are SEHNR and FQNEAQ (reference sequence). V gave up 2 bases and J gave up 3 bases, with 7 bases separating them. CDR3 length: 13 amino acids. CDR3 region: CASSLSEDTEAFF. Here the CDR3 DNA reads TGTGCCAGCAGCTTAAGCGAGGACACTGAAGCTTTCTTT.

This clonotype appeared a single time. The chain is built from TRBV12-5 and TRBJ1-6; D is unresolved. Germline V CDR1 and CDR2: LGHNT, FRNRAP. V dropped 0 bases and J dropped 6 bases, with 12 bases sitting between them. CDR3 length equals 16 residues. The CDR3 region has the DNA TGTGCTAGTGGTTTGGTGGAGGTTCGGGCTAATTCACCCCTCCACTTT. This sequence encodes CASGLVEVRANSPLHF.

The chain recombines TRBV6-1 with TRBJ2-5, with TRBD2 matching 16 bases. After removal of 6 bases from V and 5 bases from J, the junction contained 9 bases not matched to a gene. Germline-derived CDR1 and CDR2 are MNHNS and SASEGT. This CDR3 region has 17 residues. CDR3 DNA sequence: TGTGCCAGCAGAGGGACTAGCGGGGGGGCATTTGGGGAGACCCAGTACTTC. Translation: CASRGTSGGAFGETQYF.

J is TRBJ2-1 and V is TRBV7-9; D remains ambiguous. Germline-derived CDR1 and CDR2 are SEHNR and FQNEAQ (reference sequence). The CDR3 contains 14 residues. Trimming took 5 bases from V and 5 from J, leaving 13 bases between them. CDR3 DNA sequence: TGTGCCAGCAGCCCTGTTAGGCCAGACAATGAGCAGTTCTTC. The encoded protein is CASSPVRPDNEQFF.

The rearrangement links TRBV29-1 to TRBJ2-5; no clear D gene. The germline gives CDR1 SQVTM, CDR2 ANQGSEA. The CDR3 totals 12 residues. V was trimmed by 5 bases and J by 11 bases, leaving 18 bases between them. The CDR3: CSVRIPRTEQYF. In nucleotides, the CDR3 is TGCAGCGTTCGGATACCCCGCACTGAGCAGTACTTC.

The chain combines TRBV29-1 with TRBJ2-7; possibly TRBD1 or TRBD2 for D (5 bases each). Germline CDR1 and CDR2: SQVTM and ANQGSEA. This CDR3 has 12 amino acids. Between the trimmed V and J ends, which lost 6 bases and 6 bases, there was a span of 15 bases. The CDR3: CSVPMGDAEQYF. The DNA for the CDR3 is TGCAGCGTGCCGATGGGGGATGCCGAGCAGTACTTC.

This chain joins TRBV5-1 and TRBJ2-7; 8 positions match TRBD2. The CDR3 is 16 residues long. Per germline, CDR1 SGHRS and CDR2 YFSETQ. The trim removed 4 bases at V and 3 bases at J, leaving 12 bases unmatched. The CDR3 protein is CASSPLRSGIGYEQYF. The CDR3 DNA is TGCGCCAGCAGCCCACTCCGTAGCGGGATAGGCTACGAGCAGTACTTC.

In this sample, this clonotype turned up many times. The gene calls are TRBV4-2 and TRBJ2-7; the D gene is possibly TRBD1 (5 bases). V dropped 4 bases and J dropped 1 base, with 17 bases sitting between them. Germline V gene sequence: CDR1 LGHNA, CDR2 YNFKEQ. The CDR3 has 16 residues. The CDR3: CASSLRGPPGSYEQYF. Here the CDR3 DNA reads TGTGCCAGCAGCCTAAGGGGTCCTCCCGGTTCCTACGAGCAGTACTTC.

This clonotype was observed a few times. The genes are TRBV12-3 or TRBV12-4 and TRBJ1-5, with D unclear. CDR3 length: 12 amino acids. Trimming shortened V by 4 bases and J by 6 bases, and 7 bases separated the two germline ends. The CDR3 DNA is TGTGCCAGCAGTTCACACCCTCAGCCCCAGCATTTT. It encodes CASSSHPQPQHF.

This clonotype was found a few times. V usage is TRBV7-2 and J usage is TRBJ2-5; D gene ambiguous. Germline assignment: CDR1 SGHTA and CDR2 FQGNSA. Trimming stripped 1 base from V and 7 bases from J, with 13 bases between. The CDR3 length is 14 residues. The CDR3 DNA follows: TGTGCCAGCAGCTTAGAAGGTTTCTTAGGGACCCAGTACTTC. Encoded protein: CASSLEGFLGTQYF.

This clonotype occurred once. The J gene is TRBJ2-7, the V gene TRBV7-9, with 8 bases identical to TRBD1. The length of the CDR3 is 14 residues. J lost 6 bases, V lost 7 bases, and 11 bases had no gene match. Germline V gene data show CDR1 as SEHNR and CDR2 as FQNEAQ (reference sequence). The CDR3 region has the DNA TGTGCCAGCACCATCGACAGGGGAGGTGCCGAGCAGTACTTC. This codes for CASTIDRGGAEQYF.